One sample yielded the 22 T cell receptor beta chains listed below, sequenced in a study of TIL therapy for anti-PD-1-resistant metastatic lung cancer. Time point here: pre-treatment sample, taken before nivolumab and TIL therapy. This was the immunoSEQ v3 assay. Profiled with immunoSEQ multiplex PCR; TCRdb holds only in-frame clones, not every one. The sample records 9,500 to 15,000 clones, approximately 80% being singletons. The input for sequencing was blood, taken at baseline. These receptors all come from a person between 25 and 80 years old with non-small cell lung cancer.

The J gene is TRBJ1-5, the V gene TRBV18; no reliable D call. Germline CDR1 is KGHSH and CDR2 is LQKENI. V was clipped by 4 bases and J by 0 bases, with 13 bases between them. CDR3 length: 16 amino acids. The CDR3 DNA is TGTGCCAGCTCACTATCGACCGTATATAGCAATCAGCCCCAGCATTTT. Translating gives CASSLSTVYSNQPQHF.

The chain is built from TRBV19 and TRBJ1-1, with D possibly TRBD1 on 5 matching bases. Trimming removed 3 bases at V and 1 base at J, with 6 bases between. Germline V lookup: CDR1 LNHDA, CDR2 SQIVND (reference sequence). This CDR3 has 13 residues. CDR3 nucleotides: TGTGCCAGTAGTATCGGACAGAACACTGAAGCTTTCTTT. It is translated as CASSIGQNTEAFF. The variable domain in full, completed from reference TRBV19 and TRBJ1-1, reads DGGITQSPKYLFRKEGQNVTLSCEQNLNHDAMYWYRQDPGQGLRLIYYSQIVNDFQKGDIAEGYSVSREKKESFPLTVTSAQKNPTAFYLCASSIGQNTEAFFGQGTRLTVV.

The chain joins TRBV18 to TRBJ1-2; D is undetermined. Germline CDR1 KGHSH, CDR2 LQKENI. Deletions cut 2 bases from V and 7 bases from J, with 11 bases between. This CDR3 is built from 13 residues. The DNA for the CDR3 is TGTGCCAGCTCACCAGGGGATGAAAGTGGCTACACCTTC. Translation: CASSPGDESGYTF.

The J gene is TRBJ2-7, the V gene TRBV7-2; D is unclear. Germline loops: CDR1 SGHTA, CDR2 FQGNSA. V was clipped by 2 bases and J by 5 bases, with 7 bases between them. The CDR3 totals 12 residues. The CDR3 here is CASSLWGNEQYF. Written as DNA, the CDR3 is TGTGCCAGCAGCTTATGGGGTAACGAGCAGTACTTC. Full variable domain (remainder filled in from reference TRBV7-2 and TRBJ2-7): GAGVSQSPSNKVTEKGKDVELRCDPISGHTALYWYRQSLGQGLEFLIYFQGNSAPDKSGLPSDRFSAERTGGSVSTLTIQRTQQEDSAVYLCASSLWGNEQYFGPGTRLTVT.

The rearrangement links TRBV6-6 to TRBJ1-2, with TRBD1 matching over 7 bases. J lost 7 bases, V lost 2 bases, and 10 bases had no gene match. This CDR3 region has 15 residues. CDR1 is MNHNY, CDR2 SVGAGI, per germline (reference sequence). In DNA form, the CDR3 reads TGTGCCAGCAGTTACCCGACAGGGCAAGGATCTGGCTACACCTTC. Translated, it gives CASSYPTGQGSGYTF.

V is TRBV7-2 and J is TRBJ1-5; perhaps TRBD1 as D (6 bases). V was clipped by 5 bases and J by 4 bases, with 12 bases between them. This CDR3 is built from 14 residues. Germline CDR1 and CDR2: SGHTA and FQGNSA. CDR3 DNA: TGTGCCAGCAGCCCTGGACAGATGAATCAGCCCCAGCATTTT. Translated: CASSPGQMNQPQHF.

The chain links TRBV12-5 to TRBJ2-5, with D unclear. Trimming took 0 bases from V and 4 from J, leaving 6 bases between them. This CDR3 has 13 residues. Germline V lookup: CDR1 LGHNT, CDR2 FRNRAP. The CDR3: CASGLVRAETQYF. Here the CDR3 DNA reads TGTGCTAGTGGTTTGGTACGCGCAGAGACCCAGTACTTC.

This chain uses TRBV29-1 with TRBJ1-2; the match to TRBD1 covers 7 bases. V was pared by 7 bases and J by 8 bases, with 16 bases of the junction left unmatched. Germline lookup yields CDR1 SQVTM and CDR2 ANQGSEA. This CDR3 has 14 residues. The CDR3 nucleotides are TGCAGCGCTCGGGACAGCTACGGGTTAGTCGGCTACACCTTC. It specifies CSARDSYGLVGYTF.

The chain combines TRBV5-3 with TRBJ2-2, with 9 bases lining up with TRBD2. TRBV5-3 is treated as an ORF (open reading frame) with a function not yet certain. The V segment lost 1 base and the J segment 3 bases; nucleotides outside the gene matches: 4. The CDR3 has 16 residues. CDR3 sequence: CARSLLREGHTGELFF. CDR3 bases: TGTGCCAGAAGCTTGTTGCGGGAGGGCCACACCGGGGAGCTGTTTTTT.

The gene calls are TRBV19 and TRBJ2-7, with D possibly TRBD1 on 5 matching bases. The V gene lost 7 bases and the J gene lost 2 bases, with 12 bases spanning the gap. This CDR3 contains 13 residues. The germline V gene encodes CDR1 LNHDA and CDR2 SQIVND (reference sequence). As DNA, the CDR3 is TGTGCCAGTACCAAAGGGGCCGCCTACGAGCAGTACTTC. Translating it yields CASTKGAAYEQYF.

The chain combines TRBV7-9 with TRBJ2-7; D may be TRBD2 (5 bases). Germline values: CDR1 SEHNR, CDR2 FQNEAQ (reference sequence). Trimming pared 1 base from V and 2 bases from J, leaving 12 bases between. The CDR3 loop spans 15 amino acids. The CDR3 nucleotides read TGTGCCAGCAGCTTAGTTGATAGCGAGACCTACGAGCAGTACTTC. Encoded protein: CASSLVDSETYEQYF.

V and J are TRBV2 and TRBJ2-6, with D uncertain. Germline V gives CDR1 SNHLY, CDR2 FYNNEI. CDR3 length: 16 amino acids. Trimming took 2 bases from V and 4 from J, leaving 12 bases between them. Here the CDR3 reads CASSEINGVGANVLTF. The CDR3 nucleotides are TGTGCCAGCAGTGAAATAAATGGGGTCGGGGCCAACGTCCTGACTTTC. Full variable domain (remainder filled in from reference TRBV2 and TRBJ2-6): EPEVTQTPSHQVTQMGQEVILRCVPISNHLYFYWYRQILGQKVEFLVSFYNNEISEKSEIFDDQFSVERPDGSNFTLKIRSTKLEDSAMYFCASSEINGVGANVLTFGAGSRLTVL.

CDR3 in amino acids: CASSGTSGRVSTDTQYF. The DNA of the CDR3 is TGTGCCAGCAGTGGGACTAGCGGGAGGGTAAGCACAGATACGCAGTATTTT. The chain has TRBV5-6 and TRBJ2-3, with TRBD2 matching 16 bases. Germline V gene sequence: CDR1 SGHDT, CDR2 YYEEEE. Losses at the gene ends were 5 bases for V and 0 bases for J; bases not matched to a gene: 3. CDR3 size: 17 residues.

V is TRBV19 and J is TRBJ1-5; D call uncertain. Trimming left V 5 bases short and J 5 bases short, with 16 bases between. The germline CDR1 and CDR2 sequences are LNHDA and SQIVND (reference sequence). The CDR3 is 15 residues long. CDR3 DNA sequence: TGTGCCAGTAGTCTCGGGCCGCAACCTGATCAGCCCCAGCATTTT. Protein: CASSLGPQPDQPQHF. Full variable domain (rest looked up from reference TRBV19 and TRBJ1-5): DGGITQSPKYLFRKEGQNVTLSCEQNLNHDAMYWYRQDPGQGLRLIYYSQIVNDFQKGDIAEGYSVSREKKESFPLTVTSAQKNPTAFYLCASSLGPQPDQPQHFGDGTRLSIL.

This chain joins TRBV5-8 and TRBJ2-3; 10 bases match TRBD2. Trimming cost V 7 bases and J 5 bases; bases outside gene matches: 4. Germline loops: CDR1 SGHTS, CDR2 YDEGEE. This CDR3 is 13 amino acids long. DNA for the CDR3: TGTGCCAGCGGGGGACTAGCGAGAGATACGCAGTATTTT. Residues: CASGGLARDTQYF. Supplemented by reference TRBV5-8 and TRBJ2-3, the full variable domain reads EAGVTQSPTHLIKTRGQQATLRCSPISGHTSVYWYQQALGLGLQFLLWYDEGEERNRGNFPPRFSGRQFPNYSSELNVNALELEDSALYLCASGGLARDTQYFGPGTRLTVL.

J is TRBJ2-1 and V is TRBV6-5; possibly TRBD2 for D (6 bases). Deletions cut 10 bases from V and 2 bases from J, with 12 bases between. This CDR3 has 13 amino acids. Germline CDR1 reads MNHEY; CDR2 reads SVGAGI. The CDR3 DNA is TGTGCCAAAGAGGCGGGACCCTACAATGAGCAGTTCTTC. It is translated as CAKEAGPYNEQFF.

The chain combines TRBV6-6 with TRBJ1-2; weak D call: TRBD1 (5 bases). From germline, CDR1 is MNHNY and CDR2 SVGAGI (reference sequence). The V end was cut by 10 bases, the J end by 10 bases, with 16 bases between. This CDR3 contains 11 residues. The CDR3 region is CATSRGVNYTF. CDR3 in DNA: TGTGCCACTTCACGGGGGGTAAACTACACCTTC.

The V gene is TRBV5-1, the J gene TRBJ1-5; D gene uncertain. The CDR3 has 14 amino acids. Germline CDR1 reads SGHRS; CDR2 reads YFSETQ. V gave up 4 bases and J gave up 2 bases, with 10 bases separating them. The CDR3 is CASSLEHRNQPQHF. CDR3 DNA sequence: TGCGCCAGCAGCCTGGAACACCGCAATCAGCCCCAGCATTTT.

V is TRBV29-1 and J is TRBJ2-1; TRBD1 might be the D (5 bases). This CDR3 comprises 13 residues. Trimming stripped 7 bases from V and 4 bases from J, with 14 bases between. Germline CDR1 SQVTM, CDR2 ANQGSEA. This CDR3 is CSARNQGYNEQFF. The CDR3 DNA is TGCAGCGCCCGGAACCAGGGTTACAATGAGCAGTTCTTC.

The V gene is TRBV9, the J gene TRBJ2-3; 10 nucleotides match TRBD2. V lost 0 bases, J lost 7 bases, and 2 bases stayed unmatched. The CDR3 runs 14 residues. Germline V gene data show CDR1 as SGDLS and CDR2 as YYNGEE. In DNA form, the CDR3 reads TGTGCCAGCAGCGTAGTTAGCGGGGGGAATACGCAGTATTTT. This translates into CASSVVSGGNTQYF.

The chain joins TRBV7-8 to TRBJ1-6, with 11 bases that match TRBD1. The CDR3 has 14 amino acids. CDR1 is SGHVS and CDR2 is FQNEAQ in the germline V gene. With V trimmed by 6 bases and J by 7 bases, 2 bases remained unmatched. The chain's CDR3 is CASRDRGQNSPLHF. In nucleotides, the CDR3 is TGTGCCAGCAGGGACAGGGGGCAAAATTCACCCCTCCACTTT.

In its sample, this clone was seen once. The J gene is TRBJ2-2, the V gene TRBV10-1; no definite D call. Germline V gives CDR1 WNHNN, CDR2 SYGVQD (reference sequence). The germline V and J ends were trimmed by 4 bases and 6 bases, with 9 bases remaining between them. The CDR3 has 13 residues. In nucleotides, the CDR3 is TGCGCCAGCAGTGTTTTCCGGGCCGGGGAGCTGTTTTTT. The encoded protein is CASSVFRAGELFF.